Given below is one T cell receptor (beta chain) in context. Its antigen is unknown. The V gene lost 4 bases and the J gene lost 8 bases, with 24 bases spanning the gap. The CDR3 consists of 17 residues. Germline values: CDR1 MGHRA, CDR2 YSYEKL. Fresh 10 ml peripheral blood yielded PBMCs. The TCR beta CDR3 regions underwent amplification using RNA transcripts as the source. The HTBI set primed first-round TCR CDR3 RT-PCR. Each CDR3 protein gets one entry after TCRdb re-called the multiplex PCR reads with MiXCR. The repertoire holds over 300,000 distinct CDR3 sequences, about 15% seen once, with 11% in the top ten. This record comes from a study of T cells in Graves' hyperthyroidism and ophthalmopathy. Overall study findings and caveats: Expanded thyroid clonotypes (above 0.001) were mostly also found in blood. The model made its ophthalmopathy prediction, and onset followed a median around 6.9 months later.

The sequenced material came from blood. The sequence was collected from a woman aged 55 to 70 with Graves' hyperthyroidism. V is TRBV4-1 and J is TRBJ1-5; the D gene is possibly TRBD1 (5 bases). The chain's CDR3 is CASSRDRLGGGTKPQHF. The DNA for the CDR3 is TGCGCCAGCAGCCGAGATCGGCTCGGCGGTGGGACTAAGCCCCAGCATTTT.